These T cell receptor beta chains were read from a single sample in a study of blood T cell repertoires in COVID-19. Produced via immunoSEQ multiplex PCR; TCRdb's table is partial and in-frame only. The sample shows under 200,000 clones, roughly 90% of them seen only once. The sample taken for sequencing was peripheral blood. Receptors were obtained from a man aged 50-59 years with acute or convalescent COVID-19. The CDR3 runs from the conserved cysteine through the conserved F or W. A D gene is named only where the DNA matches it firmly. The size field is filled for only some rows; it gives once, few, many or a size class.

CDR3nt: TGCGCCAGCAGCGGGCGGACTAGCGGGTCGTTCTCCTACGAGCAGTACTTC
CDR3aa: CASSGRTSGSFSYEQYF
abundance: -
v_gene: TRBV5-1
d_gene: TRBD2
j_gene: TRBJ2-7

CDR3nt: TGTGCCAGCAGCGAGGGACAGGGGACTTCACCCCTCCACTTT
CDR3aa: CASSEGQGTSPLHF
abundance: few
v_gene: TRBV7-3
d_gene: TRBD1
j_gene: TRBJ1-6

CDR3nt: TGTGCCAGCAGTCCGGGCGGGACAGCGACGAACACCGGGGAGCTGTTTTTT
CDR3aa: CASSPGGTATNTGELFF
abundance: -
v_gene: TRBV28
d_gene: -
j_gene: TRBJ2-2

CDR3nt: TGTGCCAGCAGCCCCCAAGGGGGAGGGCTAGCTGGGGGAGGCTACACCTTC
CDR3aa: CASSPQGGGLAGGGYTF
abundance: medium-sized
v_gene: TRBV7-2
d_gene: -
j_gene: TRBJ1-2

CDR3nt: TGTGCCAGCAGTTACCGAGAAATAGCGGGCGCCTACGAGCAGTACTTC
CDR3aa: CASSYREIAGAYEQYF
abundance: -
v_gene: TRBV6-2/TRBV6-3
d_gene: TRBD2
j_gene: TRBJ2-7

CDR3nt: TGTGCCAGCAGTCAGACAGGGGCGCCAGCTAACTATGGCTACACCTTC
CDR3aa: CASSQTGAPANYGYTF
abundance: -
v_gene: TRBV2
d_gene: TRBD1
j_gene: TRBJ1-2

CDR3nt: TGTGCCAGCAGCGCCTCGGGACAGTACTCTGGGGCCAACGTCCTGACTTTC
CDR3aa: CASSASGQYSGANVLTF
abundance: once
v_gene: TRBV9
d_gene: TRBD1
j_gene: TRBJ2-6

CDR3nt: TGCAGCGTCAAACTGACAGGTCCCTATGGCTACACCTTC
CDR3aa: CSVKLTGPYGYTF
abundance: -
v_gene: TRBV29-1
d_gene: -
j_gene: TRBJ1-2

CDR3nt: TGCGCCAGCAGCCAAGACAGGGGTGGAAACACCATATATTTT
CDR3aa: CASSQDRGGNTIYF
abundance: -
v_gene: TRBV4-1
d_gene: -
j_gene: TRBJ1-3

CDR3nt: TGTGCCAGCAGTCCCCCCGGGCAAGCAGAGGGCTTC
CDR3aa: CASSPPGQAEGF
abundance: -
v_gene: TRBV28
d_gene: -
j_gene: TRBJ2-4

CDR3nt: TGTGCCAGTCTGCCGAAAAGGACAGTAAATCAGCCCCAGCATTTT
CDR3aa: CASLPKRTVNQPQHF
abundance: -
v_gene: TRBV19
d_gene: -
j_gene: TRBJ1-5

CDR3nt: TGTGCCAGCAGCCGCCGGACAGGGGTAGGCGAGACCCAGTACTTC
CDR3aa: CASSRRTGVGETQYF
abundance: -
v_gene: TRBV6-5
d_gene: TRBD1
j_gene: TRBJ2-5

CDR3nt: TGTGCCTGGAAAACGTGGACAAACACTGAAGCTTTCTTT
CDR3aa: CAWKTWTNTEAFF
abundance: -
v_gene: TRBV30
d_gene: -
j_gene: TRBJ1-1

CDR3nt: TGTGCCAGTAGTGGCCGCGGGGGCCTTATGAATGAGCAGTTCTTC
CDR3aa: CASSGRGGLMNEQFF
abundance: -
v_gene: TRBV19
d_gene: -
j_gene: TRBJ2-1

CDR3nt: TGTGCCATCAGTGAGTCATGGACAGCTAACTATGGCTACACCTTC
CDR3aa: CAISESWTANYGYTF
abundance: -
v_gene: TRBV10-3
d_gene: -
j_gene: TRBJ1-2

CDR3nt: TGTGCCAGCAGCGTAGGCAGGGGGAGCTCTGGAAACACCATATATTTT
CDR3aa: CASSVGRGSSGNTIYF
abundance: -
v_gene: TRBV9
d_gene: TRBD1
j_gene: TRBJ1-3

CDR3nt: TGTGCCAGCAGCATCAGGGGGCTTGGCTACACCTTC
CDR3aa: CASSIRGLGYTF
abundance: -
v_gene: TRBV5-6
d_gene: TRBD1
j_gene: TRBJ1-2

CDR3nt: TGTGCCAGTAACGACAGGGGAGATACTGAAGCTTTCTTT
CDR3aa: CASNDRGDTEAFF
abundance: -
v_gene: TRBV19
d_gene: TRBD1
j_gene: TRBJ1-1